These 29 T cell receptor beta chains were sequenced from one sample in a study of cytomegalovirus exposure and HLA in healthy donors. Primers: 60 Vbeta forward and 13 Jbeta reverse. Some clones are missing from TCRdb's copy, which holds only in-frame ones; the method was immunoSEQ multiplex PCR. The data contain 99,000 or so clones, over 65% of them singletons. The sequenced sample was PBMCs. The receptors stem from a man in his forties or fifties in good health and CMV-seropositive.

The J gene is TRBJ2-4, the V gene TRBV6-5; TRBD2 might be the D (5 bases). The CDR3 is 14 residues long. Germline lookup yields CDR1 MNHEY and CDR2 SVGAGI. The V and J ends lost 7 bases and 0 bases respectively, with 10 bases between them. DNA for the CDR3: TGTGCCAGCACCCCCAGCGGAGCCAAAAACATTCAGTACTTC. Its translation: CASTPSGAKNIQYF.

In its sample, this clone was seen once. The CDR3 nucleotides are TGTGCCAGCAGTCCCCGGGACAGGGGCTGGAACACTGAAGCTTTCTTT. It is translated as CASSPRDRGWNTEAFF. This chain links TRBV27 with TRBJ1-1, with 10 bases fitting TRBD1. The CDR3 contains 16 residues. Germline values: CDR1 MNHEY, CDR2 SMNVEV (reference sequence). J was trimmed by 1 base and V by 5 bases; bases with no gene match: 7.

The genes are TRBV5-8 and TRBJ2-3; TRBD1 matches at 8 bases. Germline loops: CDR1 SGHTS, CDR2 YDEGEE. The V gene end was trimmed by 2 bases and the J gene end by 1 base; junction bases not matched to a gene: 3. The CDR3 is made up of 15 amino acids. CDR3 sequence: CASSFETGGTDTQYF. The CDR3 DNA sequence: TGTGCCAGCAGCTTCGAGACAGGGGGCACAGATACGCAGTATTTT. Complete variable domain (other parts from reference TRBV5-8 and TRBJ2-3): EAGVTQSPTHLIKTRGQQATLRCSPISGHTSVYWYQQALGLGLQFLLWYDEGEERNRGNFPPRFSGRQFPNYSSELNVNALELEDSALYLCASSFETGGTDTQYFGPGTRLTVL.

A note on this clone: Other DNA sequences in this specimen translate into the identical CDR3. The chain combines TRBV19 with TRBJ1-3; unclear D gene. The CDR3 is made up of 15 amino acids. V was shortened by 3 bases and J by 0 bases, with 9 bases between the two germline ends. Germline V gives CDR1 LNHDA, CDR2 SQIVND (reference sequence). CDR3 protein: CASSISVYSGNTIYF. The CDR3 nucleotides read TGTGCCAGTAGTATCTCGGTGTACTCTGGAAACACCATATATTTT.

This chain joins TRBV19 and TRBJ1-5; 8 nucleotides line up with TRBD1. This CDR3 has 16 residues. The junction had 10 bases not matched to a gene; V was cut back by 5 bases and J by 4 bases. The germline gives CDR1 LNHDA, CDR2 SQIVND (reference sequence). As DNA, the CDR3 is TGTGCCAGTAGTTCCATGGACAGGGTGGGTAATCAGCCCCAGCATTTT. Translating it yields CASSSMDRVGNQPQHF. Variable domain in full (rest from reference TRBV19 and TRBJ1-5): DGGITQSPKYLFRKEGQNVTLSCEQNLNHDAMYWYRQDPGQGLRLIYYSQIVNDFQKGDIAEGYSVSREKKESFPLTVTSAQKNPTAFYLCASSSMDRVGNQPQHFGDGTRLSIL.

A single count supports this clone. This chain links TRBV7-9 with TRBJ1-1, with D possibly being TRBD1 (5 bases). The CDR3 is 13 amino acids. Trimming cost V 4 bases and J 1 base, with 7 bases left between them. Germline V CDR1 and CDR2: SEHNR, FQNEAQ (reference sequence). The CDR3 region is CASSSGQNTEAFF. The CDR3 bases are TGTGCCAGCAGCTCCGGACAGAACACTGAAGCTTTCTTT. Variable domain in full (rest from reference TRBV7-9 and TRBJ1-1): DTGVSQNPRHKITKRGQNVTFRCDPISEHNRLYWYRQTLGQGPEFLTYFQNEAQLEKSRLLSDRFSAERPKGSFSTLEIQRTEQGDSAMYLCASSSGQNTEAFFGQGTRLTVV.

The gene calls are TRBV19 and TRBJ2-1; D is perhaps TRBD2 (5 bases). CDR1 LNHDA and CDR2 SQIVND come from the germline V gene (reference sequence). V shed 4 bases and J shed 14 bases, with 21 bases lying between them. This CDR3 spans 14 amino acids. The CDR3 DNA is TGTGCCAGTAGTACCTCCGCTAGCAGCCCTTCTAAGTTCTTC. Translating it yields CASSTSASSPSKFF.

The chain joins TRBV11-1 to TRBJ2-3; D remains ambiguous. Trimming took off 4 bases at V and 3 bases at J, with 5 bases between the two ends. Germline CDR1 and CDR2: SGHAT and FQDESV (reference sequence). The CDR3 spans 12 residues. The CDR3 loop is CASSYKTDTQYF. The CDR3 DNA follows: TGTGCCAGCAGCTACAAGACAGATACGCAGTATTTT.

This rearrangement joins TRBV7-9 to TRBJ2-5; 7 bases are a match to TRBD1. V lost 3 bases to trimming and J lost 1 base; unmatched junction nucleotides: 11. Germline CDR1 reads SEHNR; CDR2 reads FQNEAQ (reference sequence). The CDR3 extends over 17 amino acids. The CDR3: CASSLMGKRTGQETQYF. The CDR3 DNA reads as TGTGCCAGCAGCTTGATGGGGAAGAGGACAGGCCAAGAGACCCAGTACTTC.

Details on this clone: Germline is not matched at one junction end, which may reflect a read error. This chain joins TRBV7-7 and TRBJ2-5; TRBD1 agrees at 10 bases. This CDR3 is 14 amino acids long. The germline V gene has CDR1 SSHAT and CDR2 FNYEAQ (reference sequence). The CDR3 DNA reads TGTGCTAGCAGCCAAAGGGACAGGGGAGAGACCCAGTACTTC. It is translated as CASSQRDRGETQYF. The complete variable domain, with remaining parts taken from reference TRBV7-7 and TRBJ2-5, reads GAGVSQSPRYKVTKRGQDVTLRCDPISSHATLYWYQQALGQGPEFLTYFNYEAQPDKSGLPSDRFSAERPEGSISTLTIQRTEQRDSAMYRCASSQRDRGETQYFGPGTRLLVL.

The chain is built from TRBV29-1 and TRBJ1-2; a possible D gene is TRBD1 (6 bases). This CDR3 spans 17 amino acids. The V end lost 3 bases, the J end lost 1 base, and 21 bases lay between the germline ends. Germline V gene lookup returns CDR1 SQVTM and CDR2 ANQGSEA. The CDR3 DNA sequence: TGCAGCGTTGACGGGGGGGCCCAAAGTTATGGTAACTATGGCTACACCTTC. Its protein product is CSVDGGAQSYGNYGYTF. The entire variable domain, with the rest obtained from reference TRBV29-1 and TRBJ1-2, is as follows: SAVISQKPSRDICQRGTSLTIQCQVDSQVTMMFWYRQQPGQSLTLIATANQGSEATYESGFVIDKFPISRPNLTFSTLTVSNMSPEDSSIYLCSVDGGAQSYGNYGYTFGSGTRLTVV.

This clone was detected only a few times. The CDR3 DNA is TGTGCCAGTAGCCCCTTGGACAGACAAGAGACCCAGTACTTC. This gives the protein CASSPLDRQETQYF. The chain recombines TRBV19 with TRBJ2-5; D perhaps matches TRBD1 (6 bases). V was shortened by 6 bases and J by 2 bases, with 13 bases between the two germline ends. This CDR3 is built from 14 residues. CDR1 is LNHDA, CDR2 SQIVND, per germline (reference sequence). Based on the CDR3 plus reference TRBV19 and TRBJ2-5, the full variable domain is DGGITQSPKYLFRKEGQNVTLSCEQNLNHDAMYWYRQDPGQGLRLIYYSQIVNDFQKGDIAEGYSVSREKKESFPLTVTSAQKNPTAFYLCASSPLDRQETQYFGPGTRLLVL.

This chain joins TRBV30 and TRBJ1-5; 7 nucleotides match TRBD1. V gave up 3 bases and J gave up 6 bases; unmatched junction bases: 5. The CDR3 length is 13 residues. From germline, CDR1 is GTSNPN and CDR2 SVGIG (reference sequence). This CDR3 reads CAWSSDRAQPQHF. The CDR3 coding sequence is TGTGCCTGGAGCTCAGACAGGGCTCAGCCCCAGCATTTT.

This sequence joins TRBV28 and TRBJ1-1; TRBD1 matches 10 bases. This CDR3 has 15 amino acids. V trimming: 7 bases; J trimming: 0 bases; junction bases outside the gene matches: 5. Germline lookup yields CDR1 MDHEN and CDR2 SYDVKM. The CDR3 reads CASKEGTGVNTEAFF. Here the CDR3 DNA reads TGTGCCAGCAAGGAGGGGACAGGGGTGAACACTGAAGCTTTCTTT.

The chain recombines TRBV2 with TRBJ1-3; D is perhaps TRBD1 (5 bases). CDR3 size: 13 residues. Between the trimmed V and J ends, which lost 4 bases and 3 bases, there was a span of 7 bases. Per germline, CDR1 SNHLY and CDR2 FYNNEI. The CDR3 bases are TGTGCCAGCAGTGTAACAGGTGGAAACACCATATATTTT. It is translated as CASSVTGGNTIYF.

This rearrangement joins TRBV11-2 to TRBJ2-1; 11 bases fit TRBD2. V gave up 4 bases and J gave up 1 base; unmatched junction bases: 12. The CDR3 has 19 residues. Germline CDR1 is SGHAT and CDR2 is FQNNGV. CDR3: CASSSSIAGGPFSYNEQFF. The DNA of the CDR3 is TGTGCCAGCAGCTCCAGTATAGCGGGAGGGCCTTTTTCCTACAATGAGCAGTTCTTC.

The J gene is TRBJ1-1, the V gene TRBV7-2; 7 nucleotides align to TRBD1. With V trimmed by 5 bases and J by 4 bases, 7 bases remained unmatched. CDR1 is SGHTA, CDR2 FQGNSA, per germline. This CDR3 contains 14 residues. CDR3: CASSRQGPPTEAFF. The CDR3 DNA sequence: TGTGCCAGCAGCCGACAGGGCCCGCCCACTGAAGCTTTCTTT.

The chain has TRBV16 and TRBJ1-2, with 10 bases matching TRBD1. The CDR3 is 16 amino acids. The V and J ends lost 2 bases and 3 bases, in that order; junction bases with no gene match: 6. Germline V gene lookup returns CDR1 KGHSY and CDR2 FQNENV. CDR3 coding DNA: TGTGCCAGCAGCCAAAGCCTCGGGACAGGGGACTATGGCTACACCTTC. Encoded protein: CASSQSLGTGDYGYTF.

The chain has TRBV28 and TRBJ1-1, with D maybe TRBD1 (6 bases). The CDR3 totals 16 residues. CDR1 and CDR2 (germline): MDHEN, SYDVKM. V lost 3 bases and J lost 4, with 18 bases in between. For the CDR3, the DNA is TGTGCCAGCAGTTTCCGCCGGGGGGCGGGTATCACTGAAGCTTTCTTT. Its protein product is CASSFRRGAGITEAFF.

The DNA of the CDR3 is TGTGCCAGCAGTTTGCGACAGGGGGAGGTGACTGAAGCTTTCTTT. Its translation: CASSLRQGEVTEAFF. V usage is TRBV2 and J usage is TRBJ1-1; TRBD1 agrees at 9 bases. Per germline, CDR1 SNHLY and CDR2 FYNNEI. V dropped 5 bases and J dropped 5; count of bases not matched to a gene: 9. The CDR3 extends over 15 amino acids.

In nucleotides, the CDR3 is TGTGCCAGCAGCCCTCTAGCGGGGGGGCCCTACGAGCAGTACTTC. Its translation: CASSPLAGGPYEQYF. The chain employs TRBV13 and TRBJ2-7, with TRBD2 identical over 12 bases. Trimming took 5 bases from V and 2 from J; bases not matched to a gene: 4. The length of the CDR3 is 15 residues. Germline values: CDR1 PRHDT, CDR2 FYEKMQ (reference sequence).

The chain has TRBV25-1 and TRBJ2-1; TRBD2 matches 10 bases. The CDR3 length is 16 residues. Germline V gene lookup returns CDR1 MGHDK and CDR2 SYGVNS. Unmatched junction bases numbered 5, after V lost 1 base and J lost 5 bases. The CDR3 loop reads CASSESGLAVNNEQFF. The CDR3 DNA sequence: TGTGCCAGCAGTGAATCAGGACTAGCGGTTAACAATGAGCAGTTCTTC.

The rearrangement joins TRBV25-1 to TRBJ1-6, with D perhaps matching TRBD1 (5 bases). V dropped 5 bases and J dropped 1 base, with 9 bases sitting between them. Germline lookup yields CDR1 MGHDK and CDR2 SYGVNS. The CDR3 sequence is 15 residues long. The CDR3 bases are TGTGCCAGCAGTCCACCAGGGTCCTATAATTCACCCCTCCACTTT. This translates into CASSPPGSYNSPLHF.

This clone was observed once. In DNA form, the CDR3 reads TGCGCCAGCAGCCAAGAATCTCCGACAGCAACTAATGAAAAACTGTTTTTT. This codes for CASSQESPTATNEKLFF. V usage is TRBV4-1 and J usage is TRBJ1-4; D might be TRBD1 (5 bases). Germline CDR1 MGHRA, CDR2 YSYEKL. Trimming took 0 bases from V and 0 from J, leaving 11 bases between them. This CDR3 region has 17 residues.

The chain links TRBV30 to TRBJ2-6, with D unresolved. CDR3 length: 13 amino acids. V was cut by 4 bases and J by 4 bases, with 8 bases left in between. The germline CDR1 and CDR2 sequences are GTSNPN and SVGIG (reference sequence). The CDR3 nucleotides read TGTGCCTGGATGTATCCCGGGGCCAACGTCCTGACTTTC. Its protein product is CAWMYPGANVLTF. Variable domain in full (rest from reference TRBV30 and TRBJ2-6): SQTIHQWPATLVQPVGSPLSLECTVEGTSNPNLYWYRQAAGRGLQLLFYSVGIGQISSEVPQNLSASRPQDRQFILSSKKLLLSDSGFYLCAWMYPGANVLTFGAGSRLTVL.

This rearrangement joins TRBV19 to TRBJ2-7, with TRBD1 matching 10 bases. V was clipped by 8 bases and J by 1 base; unmatched bases: 5. CDR1 and CDR2 (germline): LNHDA, SQIVND (reference sequence). This CDR3 spans 14 amino acids. As DNA, the CDR3 is TGTGCCAGTTCCAGGACAGGGGGGTCCTACGAGCAGTACTTC. Translating gives CASSRTGGSYEQYF.

The CDR3 DNA reads TGCGCCAGCAGGACCCTAGCGGGAACCGGGGAGCTGTTTTTT. Protein product: CASRTLAGTGELFF. This chain links TRBV10-2 with TRBJ2-2; 9 bases agree with TRBD2. CDR1 WSHSY and CDR2 SAAADI come from the germline V gene. The CDR3 covers 14 residues. Trimming took 6 bases from V and 5 from J; bases not matched to a gene: 4.

This chain connects TRBV5-6 to TRBJ1-2; the match to TRBD1 covers 11 bases. In germline, CDR1 is SGHDT, CDR2 YYEEEE. V lost 5 bases, J lost 4 bases, and 10 bases stayed unmatched. The CDR3 has 16 residues. The CDR3 nucleotides are TGTGCCAGCAGACCGGGACAGGGGGTTCGCGGCTATGGCTACACCTTC. The encoded protein is CASRPGQGVRGYGYTF.

A few counts support this clone. CDR3 protein: CASSKDGQTDLFYGYTF. The CDR3 DNA sequence: TGTGCCAGCAGCAAAGATGGACAGACCGATCTATTCTATGGCTACACCTTC. The rearrangement links TRBV21-1 to TRBJ1-2; the table's D call, TRBD1, has no DNA check behind it. TRBV21-1 is a recognized pseudogene. This CDR3 has 17 amino acids.